This T cell receptor (beta chain) was documented in a study of blood T cell repertoires in COVID-19. The CDR3 sequence is 19 residues long. Trimming took off 4 bases at V and 0 bases at J, with 25 bases between the two ends. The germline CDR1 and CDR2 sequences are SGHRS and YFSETQ. Before being deemed recovered, Cohort 3 donors had two negative PCRs, clearance, or symptom resolution. Clones were read by immunoSEQ multiplex PCR, and TCRdb kept only the in-frame ones, dropping some. The sample records approximately 440,000 clones, 87% being singletons. The receptor was derived from a woman aged 18 to 35 who had recovered from COVID-19. J is TRBJ1-1 and V is TRBV5-1; D uncertain. The material sequenced was PBMCs or T cells enriched from blood (not recorded which). CDR3 sequence: CASSRTGFPRTAMNTEAFF. The CDR3 DNA follows: TGCGCCAGCAGCCGCACGGGGTTCCCTAGGACCGCTATGAACACTGAAGCTTTCTTT.